This T cell receptor beta chain came from a study of T cell responses to AZD1222 COVID-19 vaccine. The junction had 2 bases not matched to a gene; V was cut back by 3 bases and J by 2 bases. Germline lookup yields CDR1 MRHNA and CDR2 SNTAGT. This CDR3 has 15 residues. Here immunoSEQ multiplex PCR was the method, and the copy in TCRdb shows in-frame clones only, minus some. This table holds about 47,000 clones, more than 65% found once. The sample consisted of peripheral blood, taken on day 0 of MenACWY control vaccination. The source of this sequence is an adult in good health. The chain carries TRBV6-4 and TRBJ2-3, with 10 bases aligning to TRBD2. The CDR3 reads CASSETSGDTDTQYF. In DNA, the CDR3 is TGTGCCAGCAGTGAAACTAGCGGGGACACAGATACGCAGTATTTT.